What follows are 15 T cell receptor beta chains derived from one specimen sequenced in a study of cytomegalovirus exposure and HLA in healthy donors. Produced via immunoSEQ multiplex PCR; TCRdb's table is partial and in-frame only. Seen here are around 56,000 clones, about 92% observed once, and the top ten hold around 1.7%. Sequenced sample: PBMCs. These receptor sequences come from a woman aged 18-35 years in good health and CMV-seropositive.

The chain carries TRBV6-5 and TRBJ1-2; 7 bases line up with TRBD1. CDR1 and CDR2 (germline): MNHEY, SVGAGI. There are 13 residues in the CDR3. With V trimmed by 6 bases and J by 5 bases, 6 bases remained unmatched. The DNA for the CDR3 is TGTGCCAGCAGATGGACAGGCGCATATGGCTACACCTTC. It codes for CASRWTGAYGYTF.

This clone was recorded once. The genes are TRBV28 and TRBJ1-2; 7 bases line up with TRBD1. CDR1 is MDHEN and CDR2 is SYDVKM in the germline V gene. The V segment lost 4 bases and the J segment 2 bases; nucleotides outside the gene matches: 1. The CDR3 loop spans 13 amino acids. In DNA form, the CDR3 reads TGTGCCAGCAGTTCGGGACAGAACTATGGCTACACCTTC. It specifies CASSSGQNYGYTF.

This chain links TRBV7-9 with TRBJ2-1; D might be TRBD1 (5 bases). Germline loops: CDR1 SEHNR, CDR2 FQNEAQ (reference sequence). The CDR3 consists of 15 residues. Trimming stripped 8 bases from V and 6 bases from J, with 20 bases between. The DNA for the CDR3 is TGTGCCAGCCGTAAAGACCGGCAGGGCGGCAATGAGCAGTTCTTC. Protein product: CASRKDRQGGNEQFF.

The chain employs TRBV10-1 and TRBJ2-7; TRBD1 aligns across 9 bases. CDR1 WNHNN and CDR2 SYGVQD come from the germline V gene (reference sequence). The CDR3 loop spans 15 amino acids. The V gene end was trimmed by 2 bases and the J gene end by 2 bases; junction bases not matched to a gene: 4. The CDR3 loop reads CASSEATGGTYEQYF. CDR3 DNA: TGCGCCAGCAGTGAGGCGACAGGGGGTACCTACGAGCAGTACTTC.

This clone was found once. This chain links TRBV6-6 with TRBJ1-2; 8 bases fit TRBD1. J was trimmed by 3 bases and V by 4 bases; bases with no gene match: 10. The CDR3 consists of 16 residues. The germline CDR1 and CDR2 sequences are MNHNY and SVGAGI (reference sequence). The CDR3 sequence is CASSSQGQAGDYGYTF. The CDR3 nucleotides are TGTGCCAGCAGTTCCCAGGGACAGGCGGGTGACTATGGCTACACCTTC.

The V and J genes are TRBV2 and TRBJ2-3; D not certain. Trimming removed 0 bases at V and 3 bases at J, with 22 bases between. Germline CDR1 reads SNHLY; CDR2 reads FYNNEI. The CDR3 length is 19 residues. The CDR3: CASSEAPYFLAERTDTQYF. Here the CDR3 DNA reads TGTGCCAGCAGTGAAGCTCCCTACTTTCTGGCGGAGAGGACAGATACGCAGTATTTT.

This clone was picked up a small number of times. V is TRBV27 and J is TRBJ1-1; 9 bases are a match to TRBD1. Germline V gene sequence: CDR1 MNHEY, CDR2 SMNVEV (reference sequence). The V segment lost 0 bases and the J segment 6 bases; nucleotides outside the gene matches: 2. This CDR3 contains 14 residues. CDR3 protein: CASSLSWDRAEAFF. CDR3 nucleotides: TGTGCCAGCAGTTTATCGTGGGACAGGGCTGAAGCTTTCTTT.

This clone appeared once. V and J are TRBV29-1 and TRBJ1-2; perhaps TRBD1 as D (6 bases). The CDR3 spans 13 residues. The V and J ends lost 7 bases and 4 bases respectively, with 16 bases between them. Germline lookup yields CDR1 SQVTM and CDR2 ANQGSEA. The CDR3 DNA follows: TGCAGCGCCGAGGGGGACACCCTCTATGGCTACACCTTC. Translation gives CSAEGDTLYGYTF.

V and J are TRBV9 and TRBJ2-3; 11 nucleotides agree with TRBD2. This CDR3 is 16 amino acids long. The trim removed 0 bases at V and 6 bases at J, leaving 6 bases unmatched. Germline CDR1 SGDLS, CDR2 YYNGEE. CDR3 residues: CASSVDLAGGWDTQYF. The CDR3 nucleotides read TGTGCCAGCAGCGTAGACCTAGCGGGGGGCTGGGATACGCAGTATTTT.

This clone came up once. CDR3 DNA: TGTGCCAGCAGTGAGGACAGGTTCCGGGTGGCTTTCTTT. This encodes CASSEDRFRVAFF. The gene calls are TRBV2 and TRBJ1-1; 7 nucleotides match TRBD1. Trimming removed 3 bases from V and 11 bases from J; junction bases left unmatched: 9. Germline CDR1 SNHLY, CDR2 FYNNEI. The CDR3 sequence is 13 residues long.

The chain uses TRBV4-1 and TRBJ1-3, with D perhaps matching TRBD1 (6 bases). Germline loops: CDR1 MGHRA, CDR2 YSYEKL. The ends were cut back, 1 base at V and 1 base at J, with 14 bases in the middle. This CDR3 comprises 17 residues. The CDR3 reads CASSQGWQGISGNTIYF. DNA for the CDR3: TGCGCCAGCAGCCAAGGATGGCAGGGGATTTCTGGAAACACCATATATTTT.

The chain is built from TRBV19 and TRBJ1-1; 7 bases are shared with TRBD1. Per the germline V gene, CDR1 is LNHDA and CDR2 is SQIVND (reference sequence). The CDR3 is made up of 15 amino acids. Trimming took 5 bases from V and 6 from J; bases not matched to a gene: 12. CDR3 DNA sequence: TGTGCCAGTAGTTTGCCCGACAGGGTGTCATCTGAAGCTTTCTTT. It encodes CASSLPDRVSSEAFF.

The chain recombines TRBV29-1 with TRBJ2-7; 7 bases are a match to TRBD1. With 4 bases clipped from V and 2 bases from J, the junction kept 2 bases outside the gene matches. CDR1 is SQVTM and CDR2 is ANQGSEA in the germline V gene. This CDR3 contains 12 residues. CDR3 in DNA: TGCAGCGTTGGCCAGGGGGCCTACGAGCAGTACTTC. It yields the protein CSVGQGAYEQYF.

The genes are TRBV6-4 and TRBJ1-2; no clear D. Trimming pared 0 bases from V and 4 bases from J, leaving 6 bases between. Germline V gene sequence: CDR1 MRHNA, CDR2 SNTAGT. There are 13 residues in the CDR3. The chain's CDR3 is CASSDSTGYGYTF. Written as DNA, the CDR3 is TGTGCCAGCAGTGACTCCACGGGCTATGGCTACACCTTC.

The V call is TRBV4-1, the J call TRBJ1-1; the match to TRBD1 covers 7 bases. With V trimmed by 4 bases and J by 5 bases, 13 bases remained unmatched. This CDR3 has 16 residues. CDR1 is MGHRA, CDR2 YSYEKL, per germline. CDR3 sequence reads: CASSRHSTGQATEAFF. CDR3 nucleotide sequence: TGCGCCAGCAGCCGACACTCGACAGGGCAGGCGACTGAAGCTTTCTTT.